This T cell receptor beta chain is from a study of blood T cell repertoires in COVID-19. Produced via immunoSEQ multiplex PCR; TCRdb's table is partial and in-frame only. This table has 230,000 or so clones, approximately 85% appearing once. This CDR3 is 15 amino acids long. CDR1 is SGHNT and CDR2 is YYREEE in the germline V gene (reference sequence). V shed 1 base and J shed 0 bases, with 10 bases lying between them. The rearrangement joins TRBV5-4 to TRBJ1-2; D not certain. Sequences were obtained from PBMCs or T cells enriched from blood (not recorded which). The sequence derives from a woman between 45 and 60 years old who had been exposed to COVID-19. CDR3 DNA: TGTGCCAGCAGCTTGTTGGGCAGAACTAACTATGGCTACACCTTC. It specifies CASSLLGRTNYGYTF.